This TCR beta chain was recovered during a study of blood T cell repertoires in COVID-19. Study-wide background: Sites in the United States, Italy and Spain provided acute and convalescent COVID-19 samples. The cDNA or gDNA used as material had been derived from T cells, B-cell-depleted T cells, or PBMCs.

The CDR3 totals 12 residues. Germline CDR1 and CDR2: SGHDT and YYEEEE. V shed 3 bases and J shed 7 bases, with 8 bases lying between them. In the study's own analysis: For nucleated cells, counts were estimated from reference gene primer amplification. This table comes from immunoSEQ multiplex PCR, and its TCRdb copy is limited to in-frame clones, with some not included. The V and J calls and the clone size are those of that table, but D and trimming were determined from the DNA. The table includes roughly 99,000 clones, around 92% detected once. The chain has TRBV5-6 and TRBJ1-5; D may be TRBD1 (5 bases). The sequenced sample was peripheral blood. The receptor's source is a man between 40 and 49 years old with active or convalescent COVID-19. This CDR3 reads CASSSREQPQHF. DNA for the CDR3: TGTGCCAGCAGCTCCAGGGAACAGCCCCAGCATTTT.